This TCR beta chain was recovered during a study of blood T cell repertoires in COVID-19. Study as a whole: T cells, B-cell-depleted T cells, or PBMCs supplied cDNA or gDNA.

The CDR3 runs to 14 residues. The germline V gene encodes CDR1 KGHSH and CDR2 LQKENI. The V and J ends lost 6 bases and 0 bases respectively, with 9 bases between them. In the authors' methods: The assay estimated nucleated cells by amplifying reference gene primers. The protocol was immunoSEQ multiplex PCR, while the TCRdb copy is restricted to in-frame clones and leaves out a portion. V and J calls and clone size are those listed in that table; D and trimming were worked out from the DNA. The sample has 150,000 or so clones, 80% to 90% seen once. This clone has only one observation. This sequence originates from a woman between 35 and 50 years old with acute or convalescent COVID-19. The specimen was peripheral blood. V gene TRBV18 combines with J gene TRBJ1-3; D is uncertain. The CDR3: CASSPAVSGNTIYF. Written as DNA, the CDR3 is TGTGCCAGCTCCCCGGCGGTCTCTGGAAACACCATATATTTT.